This T cell receptor beta chain was found in a study of T-cell memory formation after mild COVID-19. The germline V gene has CDR1 SGHDT and CDR2 YYEEEE. Trimming took 4 bases from V and 0 from J, leaving 11 bases between them. The length of the CDR3 is 14 residues. TCRdb reprocessed the 5' RACE reads via MiXCR and lists one record per CDR3 protein. The sample lists approximately 100,000 distinct CDR3 sequences; around a quarter were seen once. This clonotype was counted between two and nine times. The chain joins TRBV5-6 to TRBJ2-7; D possibly corresponds to TRBD2 (5 bases). The sequencing input was PBMCs or a T cell subset sorted from them (not recorded which). The TCR comes from a man aged 18-30 years who had mild COVID-19 (a few samples of this study predate the infection). Cell type and time point are not known. The CDR3 loop is CASSPGGLSYEQYF. The CDR3 bases are TGTGCCAGCAGCCCCGGCGGGCTCTCCTACGAGCAGTACTTC.